A selection of T cell receptor beta chains follows, all from one sample in a study of blood T cell repertoires in COVID-19. TCRdb's copy holds only in-frame clones and misses some; the assay was immunoSEQ multiplex PCR. The table records about 110,000 clones, over 65% of them present only once. The specimen was peripheral blood. The source is a woman in her sixties with acute or convalescent COVID-19. Both conserved end residues are part of each CDR3. A D gene is named only where the DNA matches it firmly. Size is omitted from some rows. Given values are once, few, many or a class for expanded clones.

TGTGCCAGCAGCGTCAGTAGCGGGGTTCTCCCCGAGACCCAGTACTTC	CASSVSSGVLPETQYF	TRBJ2-5	-	16	TRBV7-9	TRBD2
TGTGCCAGCTCACCCTGGGAGGGAAATGAGCAGTTCTTC	CASSPWEGNEQFF	TRBJ2-1	-	13	TRBV18	TRBD2
TGTGCCAGCGAACCCCTCGGGACTCATCAAGAGACCCAGTACTTC	CASEPLGTHQETQYF	TRBJ2-5	-	15	TRBV2	-
TGTGCCTGGACAGTACTAGCGGGAGGGTGGGAGACCCAGTACTTC	CAWTVLAGGWETQYF	TRBJ2-5	-	15	TRBV30	TRBD2
TGCGCCAGCAGCTTGATGGGACAGGGTAATTCACCCCTCCACTTT	CASSLMGQGNSPLHF	TRBJ1-6	-	15	TRBV5-1	TRBD1
TGCGCCAGCAGTCCGGACAGGAACTACGAGCAGTACTTC	CASSPDRNYEQYF	TRBJ2-7	-	13	TRBV10-2	TRBD1
TGTGCCAGCAGTTCACAGGGCGTCTATGGCTACACCTTC	CASSSQGVYGYTF	TRBJ1-2	-	13	TRBV28	-
TGCAGTGCTAGTACGGGCTGGGAGGACAGGGGGCGCGCTAACTATGGCTACACCTTC	CSASTGWEDRGRANYGYTF	TRBJ1-2	-	19	TRBV20-1	TRBD1
TGCAGTGCTGGTGGACAGGCCGCCGACAACTATGGCTACACCTTC	CSAGGQAADNYGYTF	TRBJ1-2	-	15	TRBV20-1	TRBD1
TGTGCCAGCAGCCCCGGAGGACAGGTCTATGGCTACACCTTC	CASSPGGQVYGYTF	TRBJ1-2	-	14	TRBV3-1/TRBV3-2	TRBD1
TGTGCCAGCAGCCAGGTCCGGGGGAACACTGAAGCTTTCTTT	CASSQVRGNTEAFF	TRBJ1-1	-	14	TRBV3-1/TRBV3-2	-
TGTGCCAGCTCACCCGTTCGGACAGCTTCTGGAAACACCATATATTTT	CASSPVRTASGNTIYF	TRBJ1-3	-	16	TRBV18	-
TGTGCCAGCTCAGCCGACAGGGGGAGAGGTGAAGCTTTCTTT	CASSADRGRGEAFF	TRBJ1-1	once	14	TRBV18	TRBD1
TGTGCCAGCAGCTACCTAGGAGAAACCGGGGAGCTGTTTTTT	CASSYLGETGELFF	TRBJ2-2	-	14	TRBV7-9	-
TGTGCCAGCAGTTTGGGTTCGGGGTCACCCCTCCACTTT	CASSLGSGSPLHF	TRBJ1-6	-	13	TRBV12-3/TRBV12-4	-
TGTGCCAGCAGCCCCCGACAGGGGACCAATGAAAAACTGTTTTTT	CASSPRQGTNEKLFF	TRBJ1-4	-	15	TRBV28	TRBD1
TGTGCCAGCAGTTTCGGGACTAGCGGTTTCACAGATACGCAGTATTTT	CASSFGTSGFTDTQYF	TRBJ2-3	few	16	TRBV6-5	TRBD2
TGTGCCAGCAACAGGGGGGCACAGGGGACTTTCTTT	CASNRGAQGTFF	TRBJ1-1	-	12	TRBV7-3	TRBD1
TGCGCCAGCAGGGGGGTGGAGCGGGGTCGTTACAATGAGCAGTTCTTC	CASRGVERGRYNEQFF	TRBJ2-1	-	16	TRBV10-2	TRBD2